Shown below are 2 T cell receptor beta chains from a single sample sequenced in a study of blood T cell repertoires in COVID-19. Sequencing used immunoSEQ multiplex PCR; TCRdb keeps in-frame clones, though not all of them. The data contain 99,000 or so clones, 80% to 90% of them seen just once; the ten biggest clones take up 8.5% to 9.5%. Sequenced sample: peripheral blood. Receptors were obtained from a woman aged 70-85 years with acute or convalescent COVID-19.

The J gene is TRBJ2-6, the V gene TRBV5-4, with 10 positions matching TRBD1. V gave up 4 bases and J gave up 0 bases; unmatched junction bases: 10. The CDR3 contains 19 residues. The germline CDR1 and CDR2 sequences are SGHNT and YYREEE (reference sequence). This CDR3 reads CASSPSRDRGFSGANVLTF. CDR3 bases: TGTGCCAGCAGCCCTAGTCGGGACAGGGGATTCTCTGGGGCCAACGTCCTGACTTTC. Looking up the rest from reference TRBV5-4 and TRBJ2-6 gives the full variable domain: ETGVTQSPTHLIKTRGQQVTLRCSSQSGHNTVSWYQQALGQGPQFIFQYYREEENGRGNFPPRFSGLQFPNYSSELNVNALELDDSALYLCASSPSRDRGFSGANVLTFGAGSRLTVL.

The chain combines TRBV30 with TRBJ2-2; D gene ambiguous. The CDR3 totals 13 residues. Germline CDR1 GTSNPN, CDR2 SVGIG (reference sequence). Deletions cut 0 bases from V and 8 bases from J, with 10 bases between. CDR3 nucleotide sequence: TGTGCCTGGAGTGTCGAGCGACGTGGGGAGCTGTTTTTT. Translating it yields CAWSVERRGELFF.